One sample yielded the 16 T cell receptor beta chains listed below, sequenced in a study of T-cell memory formation after mild COVID-19. TCRdb reprocessed the 5' RACE reads via MiXCR and lists one record per CDR3 protein. This repertoire shows under 450,000 distinct CDR3 sequences, 20% to 25% found once; its top ten account for 21%. Specimen: PBMCs or a T cell subset sorted from them (not recorded which). These receptors originate from a man aged 18 to 30 who had mild COVID-19 (a few samples of this study predate the infection). Cell type and time point are not known.

V gene TRBV5-1 combines with J gene TRBJ2-5; weak D call: TRBD2 (5 bases). The CDR3 covers 14 residues. Germline CDR1 is SGHRS and CDR2 is YFSETQ. Trimming shortened V by 4 bases and J by 3 bases, and 13 bases separated the two germline ends. This chain's CDR3 is CASSLEDGEETQYF. CDR3 nucleotide sequence: TGCGCCAGCAGCCTAGAGGACGGGGAAGAGACCCAGTACTTC.

This clonotype was detected a few times. The chain uses TRBV29-1 and TRBJ2-1; D gene unclear. Germline V gives CDR1 SQVTM, CDR2 ANQGSEA. The V end lost 7 bases, the J end lost 0 bases, and 7 bases lay between the germline ends. The CDR3 has 12 amino acids. This CDR3 reads CSGSFSYNEQFF. CDR3 DNA: TGCAGCGGGTCCTTCTCCTACAATGAGCAGTTCTTC.

The table lists this clonotype with a few counts. The chain couples TRBV7-2 to TRBJ1-1, with D unresolved. The CDR3 is 13 amino acids. Germline-derived CDR1 and CDR2 are SGHTA and FQGNSA. Trimming pared 1 base from V and 3 bases from J, leaving 6 bases between. The CDR3 is CASSLVWDTEAFF. The DNA of the CDR3 is TGTGCCAGCAGCTTAGTCTGGGACACTGAAGCTTTCTTT.

The CDR3 reads CASTRTNTEAFF. CDR3 sequence (DNA): TGTGCCAGCACCCGTACGAACACTGAAGCTTTCTTT. This chain joins TRBV7-9 and TRBJ1-1; no firm D call. The CDR3 has 12 residues. CDR1 is SEHNR, CDR2 FQNEAQ, per germline (reference sequence). V lost 7 bases and J 1 base, leaving 7 bases between the germline ends.

V and J are TRBV10-3 and TRBJ1-1, with TRBD1 matching over 7 bases. V lost 2 bases, J lost 8 bases, and 2 bases stayed unmatched. Germline V gene lookup returns CDR1 ENHRY and CDR2 SYGVKD. The CDR3 is 12 amino acids. CDR3 nucleotides: TGTGCCATCAGTGAGACACAGGGGGAAGCTTTCTTT. Translated: CAISETQGEAFF.

This clonotype was observed a few times. This rearrangement joins TRBV24-1 to TRBJ1-4, with 7 bases aligning to TRBD1. The CDR3 extends over 14 amino acids. Germline V gene lookup returns CDR1 KGHDR and CDR2 SFDVKD. The V gene end was trimmed by 3 bases and the J gene end by 7 bases; junction bases not matched to a gene: 4. CDR3 residues: CATSDGQGGEKLFF. The CDR3 bases are TGTGCCACCAGTGATGGGCAGGGGGGTGAAAAACTGTTTTTT.

V gene TRBV10-3 combines with J gene TRBJ2-5, with 8 nucleotides matching TRBD2. Trimming cost V 11 bases and J 3 bases; bases outside gene matches: 11. The CDR3 totals 14 residues. CDR1 ENHRY and CDR2 SYGVKD come from the germline V gene. The CDR3 DNA reads TGTGCCGCTGGTCCCGGGGGGGGGAAAGAGACCCAGTACTTC. It yields the protein CAAGPGGGKETQYF.

The chain carries TRBV4-3 and TRBJ2-3; 8 bases are a match to TRBD1. The trim removed 1 base at V and 6 bases at J, leaving 9 bases unmatched. The CDR3 extends over 16 amino acids. In germline, CDR1 is LGHNA, CDR2 YSLEER. CDR3 bases: TGCGCCAGCAGCCAAGCCGGGACAGGAATAGCCGATACGCAGTATTTT. Its translation is CASSQAGTGIADTQYF.

At least ten counts were recorded for this clonotype. CDR3 sequence reads: CSARDIEDIGTNGSPLHF. The CDR3 nucleotides are TGCAGTGCTAGAGATATCGAGGACATAGGGACCAACGGGTCACCCCTCCACTTT. The V and J genes are TRBV20-1 and TRBJ1-6; possible D gene TRBD1, 5 bases. This CDR3 is built from 18 residues. Germline V gene data show CDR1 as DFQATT and CDR2 as SNEGSKA (reference sequence). Between the trimmed V and J ends, which lost 0 bases and 10 bases, there was a span of 25 bases.

J is TRBJ2-2 and V is TRBV7-8; possibly TRBD2 for D (5 bases). V lost 0 bases, J lost 3 bases, and 11 bases lay in between. This CDR3 region has 16 residues. Germline-derived CDR1 and CDR2 are SGHVS and FQNEAQ. The CDR3 DNA reads as TGTGCCAGCAGCTTAGCCGACGGAGGTTACACCGGGGAGCTGTTTTTT. Encoded protein: CASSLADGGYTGELFF. The full variable domain, completed using reference TRBV7-8 and TRBJ2-2, is GAGVSQSPRYKVAKRGQDVALRCDPISGHVSLFWYQQALGQGPEFLTYFQNEAQLDKSGLPSDRFFAERPEGSVSTLKIQRTQQEDSAVYLCASSLADGGYTGELFFGEGSRLTVL.

The J gene is TRBJ2-2, the V gene TRBV20-1; 7 positions match TRBD2. Per germline, CDR1 DFQATT and CDR2 SNEGSKA (reference sequence). The trim removed 1 base at V and 6 bases at J, leaving 8 bases unmatched. The CDR3 is 15 residues long. CDR3 loop: CSARVPAGVPGELFF. The CDR3 DNA reads as TGCAGTGCTAGAGTGCCCGCGGGGGTGCCCGGGGAGCTGTTTTTT.

This chain uses TRBV7-8 with TRBJ2-3; 9 positions match TRBD1. Germline V gene data show CDR1 as SGHVS and CDR2 as FQNEAQ. The CDR3 length is 15 residues. Trimming cost V 5 bases and J 2 bases; bases outside gene matches: 5. DNA for the CDR3: TGTGCCAGCAGCATGGGACAGGGCGTCACAGATACGCAGTATTTT. It yields the protein CASSMGQGVTDTQYF.

The V and J genes are TRBV2 and TRBJ2-7; possibly TRBD1 for D (5 bases). Trimming stripped 4 bases from V and 2 bases from J, with 12 bases between. Germline V gene lookup returns CDR1 SNHLY and CDR2 FYNNEI. This CDR3 is built from 14 residues. The CDR3 reads CASSVIDSTYEQYV. In DNA form, the CDR3 reads TGTGCCAGCAGTGTCATCGACAGCACCTACGAGCAGTACGTC.

This rearrangement joins TRBV14 to TRBJ2-1, with TRBD1 identical over 10 bases. The CDR3 extends over 13 amino acids. From germline, CDR1 is SGHDN and CDR2 FVKESK. J lost 15 bases, V lost 3 bases, and 8 bases had no gene match. CDR3 in amino acids: CASSQADRGRVFF. CDR3 sequence (DNA): TGTGCCAGCAGCCAGGCTGACAGGGGGCGGGTGTTCTTC. The full variable domain, in which reference TRBV14 and TRBJ2-1 provide the parts outside the CDR3, is EAGVTQFPSHSVIEKGQTVTLRCDPISGHDNLYWYRRVMGKEIKFLLHFVKESKQDESGMPNNRFLAERTGGTYSTLKVQPAELEDSGVYFCASSQADRGRVFFGPGTRLTVL.

This clonotype came up a few times. CDR3 amino acids: CATSRARAGNQPQHF. The CDR3 DNA follows: TGTGCCACCAGCAGAGCTCGGGCAGGGAATCAGCCCCAGCATTTT. This chain joins TRBV15 and TRBJ1-5; D perhaps matches TRBD1 (5 bases). Germline-derived CDR1 and CDR2 are LNHNV and YYDKDF (reference sequence). The germline V and J ends were trimmed by 1 base and 4 bases, with 11 bases remaining between them. This CDR3 is 15 amino acids long.

This clonotype was detected a few times. The chain recombines TRBV7-2 with TRBJ2-5; D may match TRBD1 or TRBD2 (5 bases each). Germline V gene lookup returns CDR1 SGHTA and CDR2 FQGNSA. V shed 2 bases and J shed 5 bases, with 18 bases lying between them. This CDR3 has 16 amino acids. The CDR3 coding sequence is TGTGCCAGCAGCTTATGGGGGACCCCGTCGGATGAGACCCAGTACTTC. The encoded protein is CASSLWGTPSDETQYF.